This TCR beta chain is drawn from a study of sequential checkpoint blockade in melanoma. Study-level information: Randomization was 1:1 between first-line nivolumab→ipilimumab and ipilimumab→nivolumab.

Trimming pared 2 bases from V and 8 bases from J, leaving 17 bases between. The CDR3 has 15 residues. Germline CDR1 reads SGHRS; CDR2 reads YFSETQ. TCRdb's table, derived via immunoSEQ multiplex PCR, lists solely in-frame clones and lacks some. The repertoire holds under 6,500 clones, about 25% seen once, with 7.5% to 10% in the top ten. The treatment denotes: randomized to nivolumab then ipilimumab (arm A) or the reverse (arm B). A note on this clone: Its antigen is not identified.

Study observations and caveats: Response in arm A was associated with pretreatment TIL clonality. Patients with week-13 increases in T-cell fraction and clonality benefited about 30 times more often.

This rearrangement joins TRBV5-1 to TRBJ2-1; D uncertain. This clonotype originated in a human donor with melanoma. The sample here was tumor tissue (inferred from file names), taken from a patient given nivolumab and ipilimumab in sequence. CDR3 sequence reads: CASSLGAGSIDEQFF. Here the CDR3 DNA reads TGCGCCAGCAGCTTAGGAGCAGGCTCGATCGATGAGCAGTTCTTC.